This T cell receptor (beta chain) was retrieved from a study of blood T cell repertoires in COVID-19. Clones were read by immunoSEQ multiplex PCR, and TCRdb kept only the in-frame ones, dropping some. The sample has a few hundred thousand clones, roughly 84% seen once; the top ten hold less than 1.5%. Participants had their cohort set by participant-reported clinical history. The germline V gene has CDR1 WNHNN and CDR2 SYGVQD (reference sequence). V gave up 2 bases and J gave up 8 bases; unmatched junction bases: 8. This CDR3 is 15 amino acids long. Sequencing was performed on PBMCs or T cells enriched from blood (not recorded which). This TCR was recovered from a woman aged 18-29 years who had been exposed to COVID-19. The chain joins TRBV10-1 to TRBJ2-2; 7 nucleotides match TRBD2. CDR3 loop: CASSEASGGFGELFF. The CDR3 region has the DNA TGCGCCAGCAGTGAGGCTAGCGGCGGTTTTGGGGAGCTGTTTTTT.